This T cell receptor beta chain emerged from a study of CD8+ T cells in alopecia areata (dated by TCRdb to about 2018). About the investigation overall: Treated patients were enrolled in an open-label pilot trial of oral tofacitinib, 5 to 10 mg twice daily, for moderate-to-severe alopecia areata. Tofacitinib was given for 6 to 18 months, followed by 6 months of follow-up off drug to assess delayed response and recurrence. To study T cell clonal expansion in alopecia areata, the researchers applied high-throughput TCRbeta sequencing to both the C3H/HeJ mouse model and human patients. In humans, TCRbeta sequencing was performed on scalp tissue and on sorted CD4+ and CD8+ peripheral blood T cells from healthy controls and from patients with patchy or totalis/universalis alopecia areata. Biopsies were taken from tofacitinib-treated patients at baseline and again at 4 and 24 weeks into treatment, and several of those patients also had a later scalp biopsy. Scalp clonality was compared across normal scalp (n=4), patchy alopecia areata scalp (n=8), and alopecia totalis/universalis scalp (n=8). RNA came from the PAXgene miRNA kit for fixed scalp, the miRNeasy kit for PBMCs, and the RNeasy kit for mouse skin. TCRbeta CDR3 regions were amplified by immunoSEQ multiplex PCR with 35 Vbeta forward and 13 Jbeta reverse primers.

Deletion took 0 bases off V and 5 bases off J, with a span of 5 bases between the germline ends. CDR1 and CDR2, per the germline V gene, are SGHRS and YFSETQ. The CDR3, from cysteine to phenylalanine, totals 12 residues. Only the CDR3 part of the read is kept: 36 bases, read in frame from the first base. General findings and caveats noted by the study authors: Unlike mouse skin, where gammadelta T cells dominate, normal human skin contains resident alphabeta T cells that get sequenced too, which complicates analysis of the scalp TCR repertoire. Higher clonality and more expanded CD8+ clones were observed in lesional scalp than in normal scalp, particularly in alopecia totalis/universalis, a finding suggestive of antigenic drive. Compared with mice, TCR sequences shared between patients were less clear, possibly partly because of HLA diversity across the patient population.

The sample's time point label is to be understood as: baseline before oral tofacitinib. Lesional scalp punch biopsies and peripheral blood were obtained from alopecia areata patients. PBMCs were isolated by density centrifugation and stained for CD3, CD4 and CD8, and CD4+ and CD8+ T cells were sorted on a FACSAria. Library preparation employed the immunoSEQ multiplex PCR assay. RNA was extracted from all samples and reverse transcribed into cDNA, which served as template for TCR sequencing. First-strand cDNA was synthesized using SuperScript III with a 2:1 mix of oligo-dT and random hexamers. A synthetic immune receptor repertoire was used to gauge amplification bias, and whatever bias remained was removed computationally. In the paper's pipeline: Raw reads were preprocessed for error removal, and CDR3 was defined according to IMGT conventions as running from the conserved cysteine to phenylalanine. Clonality was computed by normalizing Shannon entropy by log2 of the number of productive unique TCRs and subtracting the result from 1. CD4 or CD8 identity of scalp clones was inferred by cross-referencing scalp TCRbeta sequences with sorted blood CD4 and CD8 repertoires. As stored in TCRdb, this immuneACCESS dataset retains in-frame rearrangements with V and J assigned. A fraction of the clones does not appear; measured against another copy, unresolved V genes explain less than half of the discrepancy, and the remainder lacks a known reason. The DNA was the basis for D and trimming; V, J and clone size are from that table. The sample table records hundreds of thousands of clones; about three fifths of these occur just once. Jointly, the top ten make up 0.45% of the sample.

Turning to this clone: There is no known antigen for this receptor. Base quality data are lacking; no much larger clone is found one base away.

This chain is built from TRBV5-1 and TRBJ1-1, with the identity of the D gene unclear. The sequences come from CD4+ T cells sorted from blood, collected at week 0. The receptor was derived from a human donor with alopecia areata. CDR3 region: CASSLVDTEAFF. The sequenced DNA is TGCGCCAGCAGCTTGGTAGATACTGAAGCTTTCTTT.